Included here is one TCR beta chain sequence, with context. The time point here: newly diagnosed GD, antithyroid drugs for less than 3 months. There was RNA extracted from PBMCs, and the TCR library was made from it. This entry comes from a study of regulatory T cells in long-lasting Graves disease. CDR3-region Arm-PCR and iRepertoire HTBI primers produced the TCR beta libraries. TCRdb fed the multiplex PCR reads into MiXCR, producing one record per CDR3 protein. The sample shows 550,000 to 700,000 distinct CDR3 sequences, approximately 16% of them seen only once. The sample also formed part of further work on T cells in Graves' hyperthyroidism and ophthalmopathy.

This clonotype was sampled from a man between 18 and 29 years old with Graves disease. This specimen was peripheral blood mononuclear cells (PBMCs), taken at new diagnosis, from a patient treated with antithyroid drugs.

The CDR3 sequence: CSIRDRGNNEQFF. In nucleotides, the CDR3 is TGCAGCATCCGGGACAGGGGGAATAATGAGCAGTTCTTC. The V and J genes are TRBV29-1 and TRBJ2-1; 11 bases fit TRBD1. The CDR3 totals 13 residues. CDR1 SQVTM and CDR2 ANQGSEA come from the germline V gene. After removal of 8 bases from V and 7 bases from J, the junction contained 7 bases not matched to a gene.